The entry that follows covers one T cell receptor beta chain sequence. Antigen: not known. V lost 7 bases to trimming and J lost 10 bases, with 8 bases between them. The CDR3 is made up of 10 amino acids. The germline gives CDR1 SGHNT, CDR2 YYREEE (reference sequence). The record originates from a study of blood T cell dynamics during melanoma immunotherapy. A fixed DNA input of about 0.35 ug was used per bulk PBMC sample. Clones were read by immunoSEQ multiplex PCR, and TCRdb kept only the in-frame ones, dropping some. The data show thousands of clones, 80% to 85% seen once. The study, taken as a whole, reports: It remained unknown if the driving T cell clones were melanoma-specific.

This sample's time point: pre-treatment baseline. J is TRBJ2-2 and V is TRBV5-4; no clear D gene. The sample in question was blood, obtained from a patient treated with checkpoint blockade. This clonotype originated in a human donor with melanoma. The CDR3 DNA sequence: TGTGCCAGCGTGGCTGAGGAGCTGTTTTTT. Its translation is CASVAEELFF.